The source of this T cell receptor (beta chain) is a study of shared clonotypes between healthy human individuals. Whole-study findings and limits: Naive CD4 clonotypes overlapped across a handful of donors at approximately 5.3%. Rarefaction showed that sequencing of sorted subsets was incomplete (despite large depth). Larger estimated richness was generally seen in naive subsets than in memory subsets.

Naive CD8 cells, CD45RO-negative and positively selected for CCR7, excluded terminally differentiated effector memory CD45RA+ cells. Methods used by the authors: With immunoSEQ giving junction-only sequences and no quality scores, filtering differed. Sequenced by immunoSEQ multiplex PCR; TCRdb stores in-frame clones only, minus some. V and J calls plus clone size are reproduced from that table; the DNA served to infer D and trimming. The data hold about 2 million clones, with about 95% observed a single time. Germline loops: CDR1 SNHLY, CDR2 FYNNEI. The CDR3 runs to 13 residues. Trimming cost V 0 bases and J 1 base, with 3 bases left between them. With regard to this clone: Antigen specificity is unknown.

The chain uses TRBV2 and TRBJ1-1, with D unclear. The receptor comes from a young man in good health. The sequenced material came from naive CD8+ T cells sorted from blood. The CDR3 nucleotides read TGTGCCAGCAGTGAAGCGACGAACACTGAAGCTTTCTTT. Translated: CASSEATNTEAFF.